This T cell receptor beta chain came from a study of blood T cell repertoires in COVID-19. Per the original methods: Amplifying reference gene primers gave estimates of nucleated cell counts. Clones were sequenced by immunoSEQ multiplex PCR, and TCRdb holds only the in-frame ones, with some missing. The V and J calls and clone size were taken over from that table, and D and trimming were inferred from the DNA. The sample lists about 290,000 clones, about nine tenths occurring once. This receptor was taken from a woman aged 25 to 45 with active or convalescent COVID-19. The sequenced sample consisted of peripheral blood.

The CDR3 loop reads CASSPGGGGAGELFF. CDR3 bases: TGTGCCAGCAGCCCAGGCGGGGGAGGAGCCGGGGAGCTGTTTTTT. The rearrangement joins TRBV11-1 to TRBJ2-2; TRBD2 aligns across 7 bases. This CDR3 region has 15 residues. Germline CDR1 reads SGHAT; CDR2 reads FQDESV (reference sequence). The V gene end was trimmed by 5 bases and the J gene end by 6 bases; junction bases not matched to a gene: 9.